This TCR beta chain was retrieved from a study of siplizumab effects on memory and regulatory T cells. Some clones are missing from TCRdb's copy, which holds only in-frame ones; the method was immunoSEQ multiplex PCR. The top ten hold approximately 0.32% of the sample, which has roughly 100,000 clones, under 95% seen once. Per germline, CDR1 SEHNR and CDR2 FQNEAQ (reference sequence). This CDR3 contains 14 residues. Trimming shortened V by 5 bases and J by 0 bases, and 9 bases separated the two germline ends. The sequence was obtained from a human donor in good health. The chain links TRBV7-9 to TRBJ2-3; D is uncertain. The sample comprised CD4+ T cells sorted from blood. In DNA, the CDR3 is TGTGCCAGCAGCCCCAGCACTAGCACAGATACGCAGTATTTT. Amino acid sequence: CASSPSTSTDTQYF.